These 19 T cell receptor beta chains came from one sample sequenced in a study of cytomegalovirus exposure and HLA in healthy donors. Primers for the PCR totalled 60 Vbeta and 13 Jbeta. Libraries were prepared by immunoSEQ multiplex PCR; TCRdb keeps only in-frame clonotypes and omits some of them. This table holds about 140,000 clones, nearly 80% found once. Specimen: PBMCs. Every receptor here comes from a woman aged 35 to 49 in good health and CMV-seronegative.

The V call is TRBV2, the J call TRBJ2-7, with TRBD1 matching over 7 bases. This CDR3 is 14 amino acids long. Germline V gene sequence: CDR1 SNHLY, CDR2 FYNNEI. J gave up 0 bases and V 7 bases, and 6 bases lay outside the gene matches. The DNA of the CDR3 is TGTGCCAGCATCCGGGACAGATTCTCCTACGAGCAGTACTTC. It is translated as CASIRDRFSYEQYF.

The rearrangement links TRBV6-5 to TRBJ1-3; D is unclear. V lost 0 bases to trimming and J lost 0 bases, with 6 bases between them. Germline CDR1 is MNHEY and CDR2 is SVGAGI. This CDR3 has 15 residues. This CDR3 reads CASSYSTDSGNTIYF. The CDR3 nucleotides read TGTGCCAGCAGTTACTCGACTGACTCTGGAAACACCATATATTTT.

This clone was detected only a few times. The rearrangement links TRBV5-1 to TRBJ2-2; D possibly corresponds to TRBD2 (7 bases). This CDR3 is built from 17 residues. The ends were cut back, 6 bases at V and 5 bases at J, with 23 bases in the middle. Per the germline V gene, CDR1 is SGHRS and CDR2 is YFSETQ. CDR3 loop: CASTLSGGLGSTGELFF. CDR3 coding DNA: TGCGCCAGCACCCTGTCCGGGGGGCTAGGATCTACCGGGGAGCTGTTTTTT.

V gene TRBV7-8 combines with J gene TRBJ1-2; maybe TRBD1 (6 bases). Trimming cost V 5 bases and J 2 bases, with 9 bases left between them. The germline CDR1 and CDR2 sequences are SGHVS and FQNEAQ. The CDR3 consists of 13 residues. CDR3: CASSQDRNYGYTF. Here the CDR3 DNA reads TGTGCCAGCAGCCAAGACAGGAACTATGGCTACACCTTC.

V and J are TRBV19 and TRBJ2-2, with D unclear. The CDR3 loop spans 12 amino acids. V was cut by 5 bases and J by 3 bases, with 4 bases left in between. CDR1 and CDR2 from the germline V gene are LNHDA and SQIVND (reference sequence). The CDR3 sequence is CASSRYTGELFF. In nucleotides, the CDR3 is TGTGCCAGTAGTCGGTACACCGGGGAGCTGTTTTTT.

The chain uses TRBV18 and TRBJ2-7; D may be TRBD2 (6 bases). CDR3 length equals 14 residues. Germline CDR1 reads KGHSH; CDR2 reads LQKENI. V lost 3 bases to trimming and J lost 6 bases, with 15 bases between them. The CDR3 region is CASSPYRLVGEQYF. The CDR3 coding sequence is TGTGCCAGCTCACCCTACCGACTAGTCGGCGAGCAGTACTTC. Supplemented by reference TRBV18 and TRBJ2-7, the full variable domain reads NAGVMQNPRHLVRRRGQEARLRCSPMKGHSHVYWYRQLPEEGLKFMVYLQKENIIDESGMPKERFSAEFPKEGPSILRIQQVVRGDSAAYFCASSPYRLVGEQYFGPGTRLTVT.

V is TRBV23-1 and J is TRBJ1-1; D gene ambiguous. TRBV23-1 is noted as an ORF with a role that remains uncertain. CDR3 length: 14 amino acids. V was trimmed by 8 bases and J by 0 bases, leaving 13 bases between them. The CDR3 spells CASPQKSMNTEAFF. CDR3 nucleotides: TGCGCCAGCCCACAGAAATCCATGAACACTGAAGCTTTCTTT.

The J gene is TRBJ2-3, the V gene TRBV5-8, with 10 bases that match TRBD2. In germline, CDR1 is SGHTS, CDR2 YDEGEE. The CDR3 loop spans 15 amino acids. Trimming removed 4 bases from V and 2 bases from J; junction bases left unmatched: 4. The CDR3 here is CASSIGLAATDTQYF. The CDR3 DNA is TGTGCCAGCAGCATCGGACTAGCGGCCACAGATACGCAGTATTTT.

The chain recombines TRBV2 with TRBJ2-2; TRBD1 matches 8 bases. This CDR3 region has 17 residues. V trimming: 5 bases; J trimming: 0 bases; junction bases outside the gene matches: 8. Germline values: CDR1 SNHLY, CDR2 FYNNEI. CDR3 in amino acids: CASSLTGGPSNTGELFF. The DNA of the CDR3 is TGTGCCAGCAGTCTAACAGGGGGACCTTCGAACACCGGGGAGCTGTTTTTT.

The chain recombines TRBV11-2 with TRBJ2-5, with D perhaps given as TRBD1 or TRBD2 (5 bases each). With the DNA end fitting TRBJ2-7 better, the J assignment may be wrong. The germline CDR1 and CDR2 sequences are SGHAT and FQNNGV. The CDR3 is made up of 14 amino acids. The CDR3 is CASSLGSSGHEQYF. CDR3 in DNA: TGTGCCAGCAGCTTAGGGAGTTCGGGACACGAGCAGTACTTC.

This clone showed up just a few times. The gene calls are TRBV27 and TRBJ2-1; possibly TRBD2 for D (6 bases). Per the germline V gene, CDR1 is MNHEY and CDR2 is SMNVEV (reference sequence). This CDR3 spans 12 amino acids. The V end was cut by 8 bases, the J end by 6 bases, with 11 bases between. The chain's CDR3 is CASRSGGNEQFF. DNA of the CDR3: TGTGCCAGCCGTAGCGGCGGCAATGAGCAGTTCTTC.

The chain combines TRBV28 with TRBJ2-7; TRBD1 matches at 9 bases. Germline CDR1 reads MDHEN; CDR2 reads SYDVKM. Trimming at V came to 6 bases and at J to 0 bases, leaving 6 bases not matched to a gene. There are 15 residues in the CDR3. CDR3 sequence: CASRGTGSNSYEQYF. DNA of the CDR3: TGTGCCAGCAGGGGGACAGGGAGCAACTCCTACGAGCAGTACTTC.

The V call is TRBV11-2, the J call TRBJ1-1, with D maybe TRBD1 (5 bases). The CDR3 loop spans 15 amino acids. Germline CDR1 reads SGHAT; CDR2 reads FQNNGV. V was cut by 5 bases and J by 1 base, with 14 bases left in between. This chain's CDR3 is CASSDTTERNTEAFF. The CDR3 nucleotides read TGTGCCAGCAGCGACACGACAGAAAGGAACACTGAAGCTTTCTTT.

Here the CDR3 DNA reads TGTGCCATCAGCGACGACAACTACAATGAGCAGTTCTTC. This codes for CAISDDNYNEQFF. This chain connects TRBV10-3 to TRBJ2-1; D uncertain. The V end lost 6 bases, the J end lost 3 bases, and 9 bases lay between the germline ends. The CDR3 is 13 residues long. Per the germline V gene, CDR1 is ENHRY and CDR2 is SYGVKD.

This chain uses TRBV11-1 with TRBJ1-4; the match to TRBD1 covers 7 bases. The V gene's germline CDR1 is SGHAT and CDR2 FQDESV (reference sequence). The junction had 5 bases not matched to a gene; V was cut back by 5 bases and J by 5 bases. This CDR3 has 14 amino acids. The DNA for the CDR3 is TGTGCCAGCAGCCCGCGACAGGGAAATGAAAAACTGTTTTTT. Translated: CASSPRQGNEKLFF.

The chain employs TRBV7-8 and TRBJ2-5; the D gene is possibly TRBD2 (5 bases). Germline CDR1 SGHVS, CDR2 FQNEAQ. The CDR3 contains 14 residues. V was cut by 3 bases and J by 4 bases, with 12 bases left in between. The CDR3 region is CASSFSRVLETQYF. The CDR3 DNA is TGTGCCAGCAGCTTCTCGAGGGTTTTAGAGACCCAGTACTTC. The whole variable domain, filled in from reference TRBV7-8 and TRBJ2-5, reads GAGVSQSPRYKVAKRGQDVALRCDPISGHVSLFWYQQALGQGPEFLTYFQNEAQLDKSGLPSDRFFAERPEGSVSTLKIQRTQQEDSAVYLCASSFSRVLETQYFGPGTRLLVL.

The chain's CDR3 is CASSPKETQYF. CDR3 in DNA: TGTGCCAGCAGCCCTAAAGAGACCCAGTACTTC. This chain joins TRBV6-6 and TRBJ2-5; D call uncertain. The V gene's germline CDR1 is MNHNY and CDR2 SVGAGI (reference sequence). The CDR3 is 11 residues long. Trimming cost V 6 bases and J 3 bases, with 5 bases left between them.

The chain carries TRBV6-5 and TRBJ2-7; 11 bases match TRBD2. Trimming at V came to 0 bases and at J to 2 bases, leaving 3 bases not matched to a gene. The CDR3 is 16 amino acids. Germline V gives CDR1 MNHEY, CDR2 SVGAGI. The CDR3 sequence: CASSYSKLAGAYEQYF. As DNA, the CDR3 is TGTGCCAGCAGTTACTCGAAACTAGCGGGGGCCTACGAGCAGTACTTC.

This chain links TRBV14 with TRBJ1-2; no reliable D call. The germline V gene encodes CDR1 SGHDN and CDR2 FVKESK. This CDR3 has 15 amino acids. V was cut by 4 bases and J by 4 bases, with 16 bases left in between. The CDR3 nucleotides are TGTGCCAGCAGCCCCTCCTATCTTTTTGGCTATGGCTACACCTTC. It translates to CASSPSYLFGYGYTF.